The rows below give T cell receptor beta chains drawn from one sample of a study of CD8 T cells in ankylosing spondylitis. One entry per CDR3 protein, called by TCRdb with MiXCR from the 5' RACE reads. In the table there are roughly 170,000 distinct CDR3 sequences, 9.8% of which are singletons. Sequencing was carried out using blood, either unsorted or a sorted T cell fraction (not recorded which). The receptors stem from a female donor with ankylosing spondylitis or in good health (not recorded which). CDR3s include the opening cysteine and the closing phenylalanine or tryptophan. The order of the fields is V gene, D gene, J gene, clone size, CDR3 protein, CDR3 DNA. A D gene is named only where the DNA matches it firmly. Only part of the rows carry a size: once, few, many, or a class if the clone is expanded.

TRBV6-2/TRBV6-3	-	TRBJ1-1	-	CASSWAGSHTEAFF	TGTGCCAGCAGTTGGGCCGGGTCCCATACTGAAGCTTTCTTT
TRBV7-6	-	TRBJ2-7	few	CASSLEADRGAYEQYF	TGTGCCAGCAGCTTAGAGGCGGACAGAGGAGCCTACGAGCAGTACTTC
TRBV6-5	TRBD1	TRBJ1-1	-	CANSSPGQGSPEAFF	TGTGCCAACAGTTCTCCGGGACAGGGGAGCCCTGAAGCTTTCTTT
TRBV5-4	-	TRBJ2-7	-	CASSGTAREQYF	TGTGCCAGCAGCGGGACGGCCCGCGAGCAGTACTTC
TRBV5-5	-	TRBJ2-1	few	CASSLSRGYNEQFF	TGTGCCAGCAGCTTGAGTAGGGGGTACAATGAGCAGTTCTTC
TRBV27	-	TRBJ1-6	few	CASSYADRPYNSPLHF	TGTGCCAGCAGTTACGCAGACAGGCCCTATAATTCACCCCTCCACTTT
TRBV11-2	-	TRBJ2-5	-	CASSLNWEAGWQETQYF	TGTGCCAGCAGCCTCAACTGGGAGGCGGGATGGCAAGAGACCCAGTACTTC
TRBV5-6	-	TRBJ2-3	few	CASSPWERVFTDTQYF	TGTGCCAGCAGCCCCTGGGAGCGGGTCTTCACAGATACGCAGTATTTT
TRBV16	TRBD2	TRBJ2-1	many	CASSPNLGLAAHNEQFF	TGTGCCAGCAGCCCAAACCTGGGACTAGCGGCACACAATGAGCAGTTCTTC
TRBV7-9	-	TRBJ2-7	-	CASSLGDRGTYEQYF	TGTGCCAGCAGCTTAGGCGACCGGGGGACCTACGAGCAGTACTTC
TRBV6-1	-	TRBJ2-1	-	CASMPPNLRNEQFF	TGTGCCAGCATGCCCCCAAATCTGCGCAATGAGCAGTTCTTC
TRBV6-4	-	TRBJ2-1	few	CASSDFEGSSYNEQFF	TGTGCCAGCAGTGATTTCGAGGGGAGCTCCTACAATGAGCAGTTCTTC
TRBV4-3	TRBD2	TRBJ2-1	many	CASSVYRAGGGNEQFF	TGCGCCAGCAGCGTATATAGAGCGGGAGGTGGCAATGAGCAGTTCTTC
TRBV12-3/TRBV12-4	-	TRBJ1-5	few	CASCEGHNQPQHF	TGTGCCAGCTGTGAGGGTCACAATCAGCCCCAGCATTTT
TRBV7-8	TRBD2	TRBJ2-7	few	CASSFFERGPYEQYF	TGTGCCAGCAGCTTTTTTGAGCGGGGGCCCTACGAGCAGTACTTC
TRBV12-3/TRBV12-4	TRBD2	TRBJ2-7	-	CASSPGTSGNYEQYF	TGTGCCAGCAGTCCCGGGACTAGCGGGAACTACGAGCAGTACTTC
TRBV27	TRBD1	TRBJ2-6	-	CASSRRTGAGANVLTF	TGTGCCAGCAGCCGAAGGACAGGGGCTGGGGCCAACGTCCTGACTTTC
TRBV12-3/TRBV12-4	-	TRBJ2-1	many	CASSPLTTEQFF	TGTGCCAGCAGCCCGCTTACTACTGAGCAGTTCTTC
TRBV7-2	-	TRBJ1-5	-	CASSLFRHPGQPQHF	TGTGCCAGCAGCTTATTTAGGCATCCGGGGCAGCCCCAGCATTTT
TRBV7-6	TRBD2	TRBJ2-2	few	CASTMTSGSPGELFF	TGTGCCAGCACCATGACTAGCGGGAGCCCCGGGGAGCTGTTTTTT
TRBV7-2	TRBD1	TRBJ1-2	few	CASSVRGRSYGYTF	TGTGCCAGCAGCGTGAGGGGGCGGAGCTATGGCTACACCTTC
TRBV29-1	-	TRBJ2-1	many	CSVGLDNEQFF	TGCAGCGTTGGCCTAGACAATGAGCAGTTCTTC
TRBV7-3	TRBD2	TRBJ2-1	-	CASSQRELAGGDPYNEQFF	TGTGCCAGCAGCCAAAGGGAACTAGCGGGAGGAGACCCCTACAATGAGCAGTTCTTC
TRBV25-1	-	TRBJ2-7	few	CASRQRGDRINEQYF	TGTGCCAGCAGACAAAGGGGGGACAGAATCAACGAGCAGTACTTC
TRBV25-1	TRBD2	TRBJ2-3	few	CASSVGGLTPQYF	TGTGCCAGCAGTGTGGGAGGGCTGACACCCCAGTATTTT
TRBV10-3	-	TRBJ2-1	-	CAARVGGLINEQFF	TGTGCCGCTAGAGTGGGGGGTTTGATTAATGAGCAGTTCTTC
TRBV14	-	TRBJ2-3	-	CASSQLRTTTDTQYF	TGTGCCAGCAGCCAACTCCGGACTACGACAGATACGCAGTATTTT
TRBV11-2	-	TRBJ2-7	few	CASSSPGRFSPFEQYF	TGTGCCAGCAGCTCCCCGGGCCGGTTTTCACCATTCGAGCAGTACTTC
TRBV28	-	TRBJ1-1	-	CATSWQGPEAFF	TGTGCCACCAGCTGGCAGGGACCCGAAGCTTTCTTT
TRBV20-1	-	TRBJ2-3	-	CSANPPGGGFSYF	TGCAGTGCTAACCCTCCAGGGGGAGGCTTTTCGTATTTT
TRBV12-3/TRBV12-4	-	TRBJ1-4	many	CASSFGEGANEKLFF	TGTGCCAGCAGTTTCGGGGAGGGAGCTAATGAAAAACTGTTTTTT